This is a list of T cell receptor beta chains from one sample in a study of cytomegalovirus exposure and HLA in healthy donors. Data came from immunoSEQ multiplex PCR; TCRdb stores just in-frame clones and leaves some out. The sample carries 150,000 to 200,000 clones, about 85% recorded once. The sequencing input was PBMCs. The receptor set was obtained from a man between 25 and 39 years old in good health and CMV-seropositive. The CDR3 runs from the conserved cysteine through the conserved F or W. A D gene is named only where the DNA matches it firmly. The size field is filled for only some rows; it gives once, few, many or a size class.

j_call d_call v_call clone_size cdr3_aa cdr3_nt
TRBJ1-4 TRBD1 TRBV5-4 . CASSTGQGGYEKLFF TGTGCCAGCAGCACCGGACAGGGAGGGTATGAAAAACTGTTTTTT
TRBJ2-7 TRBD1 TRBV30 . CAINRDREYEQYF TGTGCCATCAACCGGGACAGGGAGTACGAGCAGTACTTC
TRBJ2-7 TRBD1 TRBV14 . CASSQEPAGTGTYEQYF TGTGCCAGCAGCCAAGAACCCGCCGGGACAGGGACCTACGAGCAGTACTTC
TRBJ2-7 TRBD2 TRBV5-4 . CASSLEGTSGSEQYF TGTGCCAGCAGCTTGGAAGGGACTAGCGGGTCGGAGCAGTACTTC
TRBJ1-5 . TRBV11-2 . CASSLSLYQPQHF TGTGCCAGCAGCTTATCTCTGTATCAGCCCCAGCATTTT
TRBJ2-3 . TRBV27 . CASSTRQTQDTQYF TGTGCCAGCAGTACCAGACAGACACAAGATACGCAGTATTTT
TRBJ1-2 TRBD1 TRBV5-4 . CASSYRDRQYGYTF TGTGCCAGCAGCTACCGGGACAGGCAGTATGGCTACACCTTC
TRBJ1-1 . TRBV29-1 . CSVVSGSTEAFF TGCAGCGTTGTTTCAGGGTCCACTGAAGCTTTCTTT
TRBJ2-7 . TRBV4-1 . CASSQSRDNYEQYF TGCGCCAGCAGCCAATCCCGGGACAACTACGAGCAGTACTTC
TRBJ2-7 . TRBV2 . CASSESGYEQYF TGTGCCAGCAGTGAGTCGGGCTACGAGCAGTACTTC
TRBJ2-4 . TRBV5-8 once CASTVFPKNIQYF TGTGCCAGCACCGTCTTCCCCAAAAACATTCAGTACTTC